This TCR beta chain is drawn from a study of cytomegalovirus exposure and HLA in healthy donors. V gave up 6 bases and J gave up 1 base, with 12 bases separating them. Germline loops: CDR1 MNHEY, CDR2 SVGAGI. CDR3 length: 15 amino acids. Use of 60 Vbeta and 13 Jbeta primers characterized the PCR. TCRdb keeps only in-frame clones here, not all; method: immunoSEQ multiplex PCR. The sample lists 150,000 to 200,000 clones, roughly 80% occurring once. Sequencing used PBMCs. The chain recombines TRBV6-5 with TRBJ2-2; the D gene is possibly TRBD2 (6 bases). This receptor was identified in a male donor in good health and CMV-seronegative. The CDR3 spells CASRQSGLNTGELFF. As DNA, the CDR3 is TGTGCCAGCAGACAAAGCGGGTTGAACACCGGGGAGCTGTTTTTT.